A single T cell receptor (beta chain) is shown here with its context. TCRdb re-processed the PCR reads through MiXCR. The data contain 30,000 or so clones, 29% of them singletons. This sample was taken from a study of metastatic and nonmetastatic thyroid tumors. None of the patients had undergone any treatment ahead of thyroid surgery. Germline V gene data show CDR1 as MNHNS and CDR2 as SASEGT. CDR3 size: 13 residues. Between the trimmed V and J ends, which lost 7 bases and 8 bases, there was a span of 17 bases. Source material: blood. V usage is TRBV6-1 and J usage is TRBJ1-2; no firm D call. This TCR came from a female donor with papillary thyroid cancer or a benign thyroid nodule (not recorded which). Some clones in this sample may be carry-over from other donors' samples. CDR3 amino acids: CASILDRYKGYTF. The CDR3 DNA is TGTGCCAGCATCCTAGACCGGTACAAGGGCTACACCTTC.